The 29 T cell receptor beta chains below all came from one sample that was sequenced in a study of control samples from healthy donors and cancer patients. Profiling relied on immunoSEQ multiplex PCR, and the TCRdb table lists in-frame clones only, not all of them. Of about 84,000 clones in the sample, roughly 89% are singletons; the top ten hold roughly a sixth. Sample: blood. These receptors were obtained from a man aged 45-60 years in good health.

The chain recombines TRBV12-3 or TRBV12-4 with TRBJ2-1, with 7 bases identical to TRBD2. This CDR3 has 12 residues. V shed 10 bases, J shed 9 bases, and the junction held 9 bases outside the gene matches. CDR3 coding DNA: TGTGCCACAGGGACTACCCTCAGTGAGCAGTTCTTC. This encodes CATGTTLSEQFF.

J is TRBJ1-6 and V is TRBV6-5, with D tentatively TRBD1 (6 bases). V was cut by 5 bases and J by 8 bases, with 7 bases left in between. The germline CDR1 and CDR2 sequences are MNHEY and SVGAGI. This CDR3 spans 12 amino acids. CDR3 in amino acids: CASSKGDSPLHF. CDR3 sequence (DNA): TGTGCCAGCAGTAAGGGGGATTCACCCCTCCACTTT.

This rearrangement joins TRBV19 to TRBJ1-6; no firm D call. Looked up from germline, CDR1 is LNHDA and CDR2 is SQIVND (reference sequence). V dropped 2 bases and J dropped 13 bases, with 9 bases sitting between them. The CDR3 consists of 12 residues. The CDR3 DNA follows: TGTGCCAGTAGTATATCGGAGTTGCCCCTCCACTTT. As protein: CASSISELPLHF.

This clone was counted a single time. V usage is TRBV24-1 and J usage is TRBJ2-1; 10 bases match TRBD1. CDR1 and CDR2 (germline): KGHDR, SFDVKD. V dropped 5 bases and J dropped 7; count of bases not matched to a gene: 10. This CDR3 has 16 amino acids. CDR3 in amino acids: CATSGGTGASRNEQFF. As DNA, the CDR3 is TGTGCCACCAGTGGCGGGACAGGGGCCTCCAGGAATGAGCAGTTCTTC.

The CDR3 DNA reads TGTGCTAGTGGCCGGGACAACTCCTACGAGCAGTACTTC. This gives the protein CASGRDNSYEQYF. This sequence joins TRBV12-5 and TRBJ2-7, with a weak D call TRBD1 (6 bases). The CDR3 is 13 residues long. V lost 6 bases and J lost 0, with 9 bases in between. Germline lookup yields CDR1 LGHNT and CDR2 FRNRAP.

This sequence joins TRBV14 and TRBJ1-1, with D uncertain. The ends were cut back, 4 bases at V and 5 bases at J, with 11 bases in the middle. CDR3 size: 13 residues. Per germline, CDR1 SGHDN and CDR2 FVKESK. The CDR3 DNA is TGTGCCAGCAGCCTCCGGACCCCTACTGAAGCTTTCTTT. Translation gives CASSLRTPTEAFF. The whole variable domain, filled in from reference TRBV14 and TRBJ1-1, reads EAGVTQFPSHSVIEKGQTVTLRCDPISGHDNLYWYRRVMGKEIKFLLHFVKESKQDESGMPNNRFLAERTGGTYSTLKVQPAELEDSGVYFCASSLRTPTEAFFGQGTRLTVV.

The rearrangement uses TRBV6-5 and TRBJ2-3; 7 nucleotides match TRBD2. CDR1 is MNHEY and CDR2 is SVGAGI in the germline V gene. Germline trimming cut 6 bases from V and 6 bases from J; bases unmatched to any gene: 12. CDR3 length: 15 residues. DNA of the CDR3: TGTGCCAGCAGCTCCAGCGGGGAGCCCCACGATACGCAGTATTTT. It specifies CASSSSGEPHDTQYF.

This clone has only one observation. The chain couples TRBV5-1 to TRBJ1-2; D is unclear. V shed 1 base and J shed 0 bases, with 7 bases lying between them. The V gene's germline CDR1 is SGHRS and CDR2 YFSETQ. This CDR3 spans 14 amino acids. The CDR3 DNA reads TGCGCCAGCAGCTTGTCCGTAGCTAACTATGGCTACACCTTC. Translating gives CASSLSVANYGYTF.

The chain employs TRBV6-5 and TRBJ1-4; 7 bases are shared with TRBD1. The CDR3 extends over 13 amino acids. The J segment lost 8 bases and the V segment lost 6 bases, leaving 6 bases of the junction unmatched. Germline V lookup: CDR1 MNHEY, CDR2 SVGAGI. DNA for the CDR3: TGTGCCAGCAGAGACAGGGTAGAAGAAAAACTGTTTTTT. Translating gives CASRDRVEEKLFF.

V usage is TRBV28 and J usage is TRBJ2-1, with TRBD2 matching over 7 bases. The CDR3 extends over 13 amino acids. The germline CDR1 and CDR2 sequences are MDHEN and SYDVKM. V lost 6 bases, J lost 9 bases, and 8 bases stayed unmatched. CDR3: CASRWGGRSEQFF. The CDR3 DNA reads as TGTGCCAGCAGATGGGGGGGACGGAGTGAGCAGTTCTTC.

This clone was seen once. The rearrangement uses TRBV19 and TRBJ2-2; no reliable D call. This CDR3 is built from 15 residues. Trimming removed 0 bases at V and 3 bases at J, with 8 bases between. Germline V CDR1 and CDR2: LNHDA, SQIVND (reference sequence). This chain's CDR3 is CASSIEEGYTGELFF. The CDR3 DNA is TGTGCCAGTAGTATAGAGGAAGGATACACCGGGGAGCTGTTTTTT. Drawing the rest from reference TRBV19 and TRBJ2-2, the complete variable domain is DGGITQSPKYLFRKEGQNVTLSCEQNLNHDAMYWYRQDPGQGLRLIYYSQIVNDFQKGDIAEGYSVSREKKESFPLTVTSAQKNPTAFYLCASSIEEGYTGELFFGEGSRLTVL.

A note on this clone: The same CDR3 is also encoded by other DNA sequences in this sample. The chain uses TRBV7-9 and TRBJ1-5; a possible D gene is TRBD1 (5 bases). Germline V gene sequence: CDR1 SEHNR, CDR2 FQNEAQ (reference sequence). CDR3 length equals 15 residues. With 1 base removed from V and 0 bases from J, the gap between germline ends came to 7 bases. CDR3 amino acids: CASSLVGDSNQPQHF. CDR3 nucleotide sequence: TGTGCCAGCAGCTTAGTAGGGGATAGCAATCAGCCCCAGCATTTT.

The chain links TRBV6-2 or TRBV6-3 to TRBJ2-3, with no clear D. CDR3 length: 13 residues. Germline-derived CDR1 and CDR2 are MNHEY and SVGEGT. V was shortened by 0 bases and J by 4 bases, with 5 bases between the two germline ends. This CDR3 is CASSYSGSDTQYF. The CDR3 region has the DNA TGTGCCAGCAGTTACTCGGGGTCAGATACGCAGTATTTT.

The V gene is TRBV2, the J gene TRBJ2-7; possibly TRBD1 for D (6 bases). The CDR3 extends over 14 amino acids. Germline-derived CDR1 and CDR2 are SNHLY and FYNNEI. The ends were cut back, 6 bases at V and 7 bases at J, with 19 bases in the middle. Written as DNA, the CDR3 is TGTGCCAGCAGGGCCACGAGACAGGCGTGGGAGCAGTACTTC. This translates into CASRATRQAWEQYF.

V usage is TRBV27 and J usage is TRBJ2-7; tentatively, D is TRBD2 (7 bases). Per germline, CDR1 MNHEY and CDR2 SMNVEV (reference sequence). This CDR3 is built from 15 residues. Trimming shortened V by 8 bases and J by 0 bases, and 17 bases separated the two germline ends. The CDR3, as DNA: TGTGCCAGCGCCTTAAGGGGGGGCAGCTCCTACGAGCAGTACTTC. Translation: CASALRGGSSYEQYF.

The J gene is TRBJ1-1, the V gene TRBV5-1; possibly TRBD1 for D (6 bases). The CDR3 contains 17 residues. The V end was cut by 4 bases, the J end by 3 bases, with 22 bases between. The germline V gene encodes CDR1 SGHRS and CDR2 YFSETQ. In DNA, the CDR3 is TGCGCCAGCAGCACTATAAAGGGGGTTGGAATACACACTGAAGCTTTCTTT. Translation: CASSTIKGVGIHTEAFF.

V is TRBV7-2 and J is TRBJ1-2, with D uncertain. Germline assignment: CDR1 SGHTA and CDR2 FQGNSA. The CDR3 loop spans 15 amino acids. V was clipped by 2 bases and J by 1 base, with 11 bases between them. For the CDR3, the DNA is TGTGCCAGCAGCTTAAGTTCGGCCAATAACTATGGCTACACCTTC. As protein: CASSLSSANNYGYTF.

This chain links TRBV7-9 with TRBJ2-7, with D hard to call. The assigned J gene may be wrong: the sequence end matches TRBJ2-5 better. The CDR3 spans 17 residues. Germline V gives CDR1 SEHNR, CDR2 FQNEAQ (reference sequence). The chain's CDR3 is CASSLKGRMSASETQYF. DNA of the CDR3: TGTGCCAGCAGCTTAAAGGGCCGCATGAGCGCGTCGGAGACCCAGTACTTC.

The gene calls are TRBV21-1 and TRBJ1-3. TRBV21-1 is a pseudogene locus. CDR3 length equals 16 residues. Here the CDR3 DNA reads TGTGCCAGCAGTCCCGACACGGACTACTCTGGAAACACCATATATTTT. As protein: CASSPDTDYSGNTIYF.

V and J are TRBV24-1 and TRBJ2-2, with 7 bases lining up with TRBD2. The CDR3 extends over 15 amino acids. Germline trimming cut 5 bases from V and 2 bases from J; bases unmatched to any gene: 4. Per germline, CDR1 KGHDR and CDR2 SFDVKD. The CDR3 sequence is CATSAPGGNTGELFF. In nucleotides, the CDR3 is TGTGCCACCAGTGCTCCGGGGGGAAACACCGGGGAGCTGTTTTTT.

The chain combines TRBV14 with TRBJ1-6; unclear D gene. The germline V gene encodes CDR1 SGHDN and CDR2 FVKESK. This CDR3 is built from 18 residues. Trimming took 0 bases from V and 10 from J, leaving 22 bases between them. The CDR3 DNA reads TGTGCCAGCAGCCAAGAGAGCGAACTAGGGCCTACCCAATCACCCCTCCACTTT. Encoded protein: CASSQESELGPTQSPLHF.

The CDR3 here is CSARDRANTEAFF. As DNA, the CDR3 is TGCAGCGCCCGGGACAGAGCGAACACTGAAGCTTTCTTT. The chain is built from TRBV29-1 and TRBJ1-1, with TRBD1 matching 7 bases. CDR3 length: 13 residues. V lost 7 bases and J lost 1; bases outside the gene matches: 6. Per the germline V gene, CDR1 is SQVTM and CDR2 is ANQGSEA.

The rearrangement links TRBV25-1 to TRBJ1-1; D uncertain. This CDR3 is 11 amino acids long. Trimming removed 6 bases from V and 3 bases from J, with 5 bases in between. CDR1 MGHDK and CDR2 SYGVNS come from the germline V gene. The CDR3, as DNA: TGTGCCAGCAGCTTTTACACTGAAGCTTTCTTT. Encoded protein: CASSFYTEAFF.

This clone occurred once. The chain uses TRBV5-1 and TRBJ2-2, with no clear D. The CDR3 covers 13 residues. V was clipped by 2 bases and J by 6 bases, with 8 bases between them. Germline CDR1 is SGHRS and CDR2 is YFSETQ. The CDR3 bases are TGCGCCAGCAGCTTAAGTATATCCGGGGAGCTGTTTTTT. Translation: CASSLSISGELFF.

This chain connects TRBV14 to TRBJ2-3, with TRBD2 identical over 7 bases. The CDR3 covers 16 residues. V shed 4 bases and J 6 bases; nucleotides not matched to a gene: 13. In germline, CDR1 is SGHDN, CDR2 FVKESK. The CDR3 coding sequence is TGTGCCAGCAGCCCGGGAGGATTACCTAGGGCGGATACGCAGTATTTT. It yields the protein CASSPGGLPRADTQYF.

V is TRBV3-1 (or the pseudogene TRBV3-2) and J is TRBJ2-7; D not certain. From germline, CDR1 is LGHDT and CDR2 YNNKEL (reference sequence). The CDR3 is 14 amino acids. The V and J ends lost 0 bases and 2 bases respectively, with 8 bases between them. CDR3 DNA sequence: TGTGCCAGCAGCCAAGATACTATGACCTACGAGCAGTACTTC. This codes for CASSQDTMTYEQYF.

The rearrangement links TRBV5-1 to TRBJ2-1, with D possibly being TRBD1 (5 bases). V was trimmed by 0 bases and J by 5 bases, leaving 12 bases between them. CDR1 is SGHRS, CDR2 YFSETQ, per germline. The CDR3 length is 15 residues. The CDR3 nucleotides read TGCGCCAGCAGCTTGGTTCAGGGCGCGAACAATGAGCAGTTCTTC. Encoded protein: CASSLVQGANNEQFF.

CDR3 in DNA: TGTGCCAGCAGCGCGGGGACGGGGGAAAAACTGTTTTTT. Its protein is CASSAGTGEKLFF. The rearrangement links TRBV9 to TRBJ1-4; D is possibly TRBD1 (5 bases). Trimming stripped 3 bases from V and 8 bases from J, with 11 bases between. Per germline, CDR1 SGDLS and CDR2 YYNGEE. The CDR3 covers 13 residues.

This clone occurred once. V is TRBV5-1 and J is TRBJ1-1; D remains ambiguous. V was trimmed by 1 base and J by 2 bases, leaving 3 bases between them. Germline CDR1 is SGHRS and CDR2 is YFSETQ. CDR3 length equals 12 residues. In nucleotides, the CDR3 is TGCGCCAGCAGCTTGATAAACACTGAAGCTTTCTTT. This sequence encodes CASSLINTEAFF.